Shown below are 28 T cell receptor beta chains from a single sample sequenced in a study of shared clonotypes between healthy human individuals. Here immunoSEQ multiplex PCR was the method, and the copy in TCRdb shows in-frame clones only, minus some. The sample holds approximately 980,000 clones, less than 85% seen once. The sample consisted of memory CD4+ T cells sorted from blood. The subset is: CD45RA-negative fraction. The source of these receptors is a man aged 18 to 35 in good health.

The V gene is TRBV18, the J gene TRBJ1-5; D is uncertain. The V and J ends lost 2 bases and 0 bases respectively, with 8 bases between them. Germline assignment: CDR1 KGHSH and CDR2 LQKENI. This CDR3 contains 15 residues. CDR3 sequence reads: CASSPGGSSNQPQHF. CDR3 bases: TGTGCCAGCTCACCAGGTGGGAGTAGCAATCAGCCCCAGCATTTT.

The chain joins TRBV7-2 to TRBJ2-3; no clear D gene. The CDR3 runs to 14 residues. V lost 7 bases to trimming and J lost 2 bases, with 13 bases between them. The germline gives CDR1 SGHTA, CDR2 FQGNSA. CDR3 sequence (DNA): TGTGCCAGCACCGGACGTGGTACCACAGATACGCAGTATTTT. This sequence encodes CASTGRGTTDTQYF.

The chain uses TRBV9 and TRBJ1-2; 7 nucleotides align to TRBD1. The CDR3 covers 14 residues. V shed 0 bases and J 7 bases; nucleotides not matched to a gene: 6. Germline CDR1 SGDLS, CDR2 YYNGEE. The CDR3 protein is CASSVVSAGGGYTF. CDR3 sequence (DNA): TGTGCCAGCAGCGTAGTGTCGGCAGGGGGTGGCTACACCTTC.

This rearrangement joins TRBV7-2 to TRBJ2-5; 7 bases fit TRBD2. Trimming took 9 bases from V and 1 from J; bases not matched to a gene: 14. Germline CDR1 is SGHTA and CDR2 is FQGNSA. The CDR3 covers 16 residues. The CDR3 coding sequence is TGTGCCAGTTCACCTTCCCGGGGAGGGGCCCAAGAGACCCAGTACTTC. Protein: CASSPSRGGAQETQYF.

The rearrangement uses TRBV5-6 and TRBJ1-2; TRBD1 is a possible D gene (5 bases). The CDR3 covers 15 residues. CDR1 and CDR2 from the germline V gene are SGHDT and YYEEEE. V dropped 6 bases and J dropped 4 bases, with 19 bases sitting between them. The CDR3 coding sequence is TGTGCCAGCAACCGTGACTCGACAGTTGGCTATGGCTACACCTTC. Its protein is CASNRDSTVGYGYTF.

The chain couples TRBV9 to TRBJ1-2, with D perhaps TRBD1 (6 bases). Deletions cut 0 bases from V and 7 bases from J, with 13 bases between. The CDR3 has 14 amino acids. Germline V gene lookup returns CDR1 SGDLS and CDR2 YYNGEE. The CDR3: CASSVGAGEGGYTF. Written as DNA, the CDR3 is TGTGCCAGCAGCGTAGGGGCAGGGGAGGGTGGCTACACCTTC. The full variable domain, its missing parts supplied by reference TRBV9 and TRBJ1-2, is DSGVTQTPKHLITATGQRVTLRCSPRSGDLSVYWYQQSLDQGLQFLIQYYNGEERAKGNILERFSAQQFPDLHSELNLSSLELGDSALYFCASSVGAGEGGYTFGSGTRLTVV.

V is TRBV6-1 and J is TRBJ1-1; 9 bases map to TRBD1. Germline V CDR1 and CDR2: MNHNS, SASEGT. Trimming took 6 bases from V and 1 from J; bases not matched to a gene: 6. CDR3 length: 15 residues. The CDR3 is CASSRDRATNTEAFF. CDR3 coding DNA: TGTGCCAGCAGCCGGGACAGGGCCACGAACACTGAAGCTTTCTTT.

A note on this clone: This same CDR3 is encoded by further DNA sequences in the sample. The chain uses TRBV7-9 and TRBJ1-4; D gene uncertain. The ends were cut back, 5 bases at V and 1 base at J, with 14 bases in the middle. Germline assignment: CDR1 SEHNR and CDR2 FQNEAQ (reference sequence). This CDR3 comprises 16 residues. The CDR3 bases are TGTGCCAGCAGCCTCGGGGATTCGGGAACTAATGAAAAACTGTTTTTT. Its protein product is CASSLGDSGTNEKLFF.

The V gene is TRBV28, the J gene TRBJ1-2; no definite D call. CDR1 and CDR2 (germline): MDHEN, SYDVKM. CDR3 size: 11 residues. Between the trimmed V and J ends, which lost 4 bases and 5 bases, there was a span of 5 bases. CDR3 protein: CASSSMYGYTF. The CDR3 DNA reads as TGTGCCAGCAGTTCCATGTATGGCTACACCTTC.

This chain uses TRBV7-2 with TRBJ2-7; D unresolved. The germline V gene has CDR1 SGHTA and CDR2 FQGNSA. There are 15 residues in the CDR3. V was cut by 5 bases and J by 3 bases, with 17 bases left in between. CDR3 sequence (DNA): TGTGCCAGCAGCCCGCCCCCCCGGTCGGACTACGAGCAGTACTTC. As protein: CASSPPPRSDYEQYF.

This clone has only a few counts. The chain uses TRBV5-1 and TRBJ1-1, with 10 bases matching TRBD1. Trimming took 1 base from V and 11 from J; bases not matched to a gene: 11. The CDR3 contains 15 residues. From germline, CDR1 is SGHRS and CDR2 YFSETQ. CDR3 coding DNA: TGCGCCAGCAGCTTGAAGCTCGAGGGGACAGGGGCGGCTTTCTTT. Amino acid sequence: CASSLKLEGTGAAFF.

In the case of this clone: A junction boundary mismatches the germline segment, possibly from a read error. The J gene is TRBJ2-2, the V gene TRBV10-3, with D hard to call. The CDR3 runs 13 residues. CDR1 is ENHRY and CDR2 is SYGVKD in the germline V gene. In DNA, the CDR3 is TGTGCCATCAGCGAGTTGAACACCGGGGAGCTGTTTTTT. This translates into CAISELNTGELFF.

This clone has just a few counts. V usage is TRBV19 and J usage is TRBJ1-2, with 11 bases identical to TRBD1. The germline CDR1 and CDR2 sequences are LNHDA and SQIVND (reference sequence). Trimming took 4 bases from V and 4 from J; bases not matched to a gene: 5. This CDR3 comprises 15 residues. CDR3 DNA: TGTGCCAGTAGTACCGGGACAGGGGGGAGCTATGGCTACACCTTC. This encodes CASSTGTGGSYGYTF.

This clone was counted only a few times. The genes are TRBV29-1 and TRBJ2-5; D is unclear. Germline V gives CDR1 SQVTM, CDR2 ANQGSEA. This CDR3 spans 11 amino acids. CDR3 sequence: CCIWIQETQYF. Written as DNA, the CDR3 is TGCTGCATTTGGATCCAAGAGACCCAGTACTTC.

This clone was found once. The CDR3 loop is CASRPRGAPSYEQYF. The CDR3 region has the DNA TGTGCCAGCAGACCGCGGGGGGCCCCCTCCTACGAGCAGTACTTC. The gene calls are TRBV2 and TRBJ2-7; TRBD2 agrees at 8 bases. V lost 6 bases, J lost 0 bases, and 7 bases stayed unmatched. CDR3 length equals 15 residues. Germline CDR1 and CDR2: SNHLY and FYNNEI.

The J gene is TRBJ2-1, the V gene TRBV7-9; 10 nucleotides match TRBD2. V shed 4 bases, J shed 2 bases, and the junction held 5 bases outside the gene matches. The germline V gene has CDR1 SEHNR and CDR2 FQNEAQ (reference sequence). This CDR3 is 16 amino acids long. The CDR3 coding sequence is TGTGCCAGCAGCTCACTAGCGGGGAGAACCTACAATGAGCAGTTCTTC. Translation gives CASSSLAGRTYNEQFF.

This chain links TRBV18 with TRBJ2-1; D is unclear. The V gene lost 3 bases and the J gene lost 3 bases, with 6 bases spanning the gap. This CDR3 is built from 13 residues. Germline V gene lookup returns CDR1 KGHSH and CDR2 LQKENI. CDR3 amino acids: CASSPALYNEQFF. The CDR3 nucleotides are TGTGCCAGCTCACCGGCCCTCTACAATGAGCAGTTCTTC.

This clone was seen a few times. The V gene is TRBV11-2, the J gene TRBJ1-3, with D uncertain. Germline V gene lookup returns CDR1 SGHAT and CDR2 FQNNGV. V dropped 5 bases and J dropped 0 bases, with 8 bases sitting between them. The CDR3 consists of 14 residues. This chain's CDR3 is CASSPTGSGNTIYF. In DNA form, the CDR3 reads TGTGCCAGCAGCCCCACCGGCTCTGGAAACACCATATATTTT.

This clone was counted only a few times. This chain links TRBV11-2 with TRBJ2-4, with D possibly TRBD1 on 5 matching bases. The CDR3 totals 16 residues. Between the trimmed V and J ends, which lost 4 bases and 4 bases, there was a span of 17 bases. Germline V lookup: CDR1 SGHAT, CDR2 FQNNGV. The CDR3 here is CASSSVLGQGKNIQYF. The CDR3 nucleotides are TGTGCCAGCAGCTCAGTACTGGGTCAGGGAAAAAACATTCAGTACTTC.

The rearrangement uses TRBV4-3 and TRBJ2-2, with TRBD1 identical over 9 bases. Trimming cost V 1 base and J 7 bases; bases outside gene matches: 4. Germline V gene data show CDR1 as LGHNA and CDR2 as YSLEER. This CDR3 region has 15 residues. The CDR3 sequence is CASSQGTGVFGELFF. CDR3 nucleotide sequence: TGCGCCAGCAGCCAAGGGACAGGGGTGTTCGGGGAGCTGTTTTTT.

This chain connects TRBV28 to TRBJ1-3; no clear D. CDR1 MDHEN and CDR2 SYDVKM come from the germline V gene. V shed 3 bases and J shed 0 bases, with 12 bases lying between them. CDR3 size: 16 residues. The CDR3 sequence is CASSFSGRSSGNTIYF. CDR3 in DNA: TGTGCCAGCAGTTTCTCTGGACGGAGCTCTGGAAACACCATATATTTT.

The rearrangement links TRBV9 to TRBJ2-2; 7 bases line up with TRBD1. Germline-derived CDR1 and CDR2 are SGDLS and YYNGEE. The CDR3 runs to 16 residues. V gave up 3 bases and J gave up 2 bases; unmatched junction bases: 7. DNA for the CDR3: TGTGCCAGCAGCGAATCCGGGACAGTAAACACCGGGGAGCTGTTTTTT. It yields the protein CASSESGTVNTGELFF.

This sequence joins TRBV5-1 and TRBJ1-4, with a tentative D call TRBD1 (5 bases). Germline CDR1 reads SGHRS; CDR2 reads YFSETQ. The CDR3 contains 17 residues. Trimming stripped 7 bases from V and 0 bases from J, with 19 bases between. The CDR3 bases are TGCGCCAGCCGACTGGGGGGGTCGACTGCAACTAATGAAAAACTGTTTTTT. This codes for CASRLGGSTATNEKLFF. The full variable domain, rest sourced from reference TRBV5-1 and TRBJ1-4, is KAGVTQTPRYLIKTRGQQVTLSCSPISGHRSVSWYQQTPGQGLQFLFEYFSETQRNKGNFPGRFSGRQFSNSRSEMNVSTLELGDSALYLCASRLGGSTATNEKLFFGSGTQLSVL.

The chain has TRBV5-4 and TRBJ1-1; 9 bases align to TRBD1. CDR3 length: 15 amino acids. With V trimmed by 3 bases and J by 5 bases, 8 bases remained unmatched. CDR1 is SGHNT and CDR2 is YYREEE in the germline V gene (reference sequence). The DNA for the CDR3 is TGTGCCAGCAGCTCGAAAATGACAGGGGGGACTGAAGCTTTCTTT. Its translation is CASSSKMTGGTEAFF. Looking up the rest from reference TRBV5-4 and TRBJ1-1 gives the full variable domain: ETGVTQSPTHLIKTRGQQVTLRCSSQSGHNTVSWYQQALGQGPQFIFQYYREEENGRGNFPPRFSGLQFPNYSSELNVNALELDDSALYLCASSSKMTGGTEAFFGQGTRLTVV.

V and J are TRBV5-1 and TRBJ1-1; D perhaps matches TRBD1 (6 bases). This CDR3 is 14 amino acids long. CDR1 and CDR2 (germline): SGHRS, YFSETQ. V dropped 4 bases and J dropped 3 bases, with 13 bases sitting between them. Here the CDR3 DNA reads TGCGCCAGCAGCATGCAGGGGAGGGACACTGAAGCTTTCTTT. It specifies CASSMQGRDTEAFF.

Turning to this clone: Mismatch with germline at one junction end may stem from a read error. The chain uses TRBV5-1 and TRBJ1-6, with D possibly matching TRBD1 (5 bases). This CDR3 is built from 14 residues. Germline V gives CDR1 SGHRS, CDR2 YFSETQ. CDR3 sequence reads: CASAPGRENSSLHF. CDR3 nucleotides: TGCGCCAGCGCACCGGGACGGGAGAATTCATCCCTCCACTTT. The complete variable domain, with remaining parts taken from reference TRBV5-1 and TRBJ1-6, reads KAGVTQTPRYLIKTRGQQVTLSCSPISGHRSVSWYQQTPGQGLQFLFEYFSETQRNKGNFPGRFSGRQFSNSRSEMNVSTLELGDSALYLCASAPGRENSSLHFGNGTRLTVT.

This chain connects TRBV6-1 to TRBJ2-7; TRBD1 or TRBD2 may be the D gene (5 bases each). Deletions cut 6 bases from V and 2 bases from J, with 17 bases between. CDR1 and CDR2 (germline): MNHNS, SASEGT. CDR3 length: 15 amino acids. The CDR3 DNA follows: TGTGCCAGCAGGCTCGGGACCACAGGAACCTACGAGCAGTACTTC. Translation gives CASRLGTTGTYEQYF.

The V and J genes are TRBV4-1 and TRBJ1-6, with unresolved D. This CDR3 region has 13 residues. V was trimmed by 1 base and J by 9 bases, leaving 7 bases between them. CDR1 and CDR2 from the germline V gene are MGHRA and YSYEKL. The CDR3 region has the DNA TGCGCCAGCAGCCAAGTTCTGGTTTCACCCCTCCACTTT. Translation: CASSQVLVSPLHF.